This T cell receptor beta chain stems from a study of cytomegalovirus exposure and HLA in healthy donors. PCR involved 60 Vbeta and 13 Jbeta primers. The table came from immunoSEQ multiplex PCR; TCRdb's copy has only in-frame clones and leaves some out. The sample table includes under 40,000 clones. Germline values: CDR1 SEHNR, CDR2 FQNEAQ (reference sequence). The CDR3 contains 17 residues. The ends were cut back, 2 bases at V and 0 bases at J, with 13 bases in the middle. This TCR was recovered from a female donor in good health and CMV-seronegative. This chain uses TRBV7-9 with TRBJ2-2; no clear D. Sequenced input: PBMCs. CDR3 coding DNA: TGTGCCAGCAGCTTAAGTGAGGTCCCGGCGAACACCGGGGAGCTGTTTTTT. Its protein is CASSLSEVPANTGELFF.